These 15 T cell receptor beta chains share one sample of origin, sequenced in a study of OX40 agonist ivuxolimab in advanced cancers. Assay used: immunoSEQ multiplex PCR; TCRdb lists only in-frame clones, some missing. This repertoire shows tens of thousands of clones, 90% found once; its top ten account for approximately 10%. The material was CD4+ or CD8+ T cells sorted from blood, obtained in a trial of the OX40 agonist ivuxolimab. The receptors derive from an adult with an advanced solid tumor such as melanoma, head and neck, liver or kidney cancer.

The gene calls are TRBV19 and TRBJ1-5; TRBD1 is a possible D gene (5 bases). The CDR3 spans 16 residues. Trimming took off 1 base at V and 3 bases at J, with 13 bases between the two ends. Germline V gene data show CDR1 as LNHDA and CDR2 as SQIVND (reference sequence). CDR3 protein: CASSIAANRPNQPQHF. The CDR3 DNA is TGTGCCAGTAGTATAGCCGCGAACAGGCCCAATCAGCCCCAGCATTTT.

The V and J genes are TRBV6-5 and TRBJ2-6; D is possibly TRBD2 (5 bases). The CDR3 sequence is 15 residues long. V was shortened by 2 bases and J by 1 base, with 6 bases between the two germline ends. Germline loops: CDR1 MNHEY, CDR2 SVGAGI. The CDR3 region is CASSYTGSGANVLTF. DNA for the CDR3: TGTGCCAGCAGTTACACGGGGTCTGGGGCCAACGTCCTGACTTTC.

The V gene is TRBV25-1, the J gene TRBJ2-1, with 8 bases matching TRBD1. The CDR3 runs 17 residues. V lost 1 base and J lost 4; bases outside the gene matches: 9. Looked up from germline, CDR1 is MGHDK and CDR2 is SYGVNS. The CDR3 spells CASSESQTGALYNEQFF. In DNA form, the CDR3 reads TGTGCCAGCAGTGAATCGCAGACAGGGGCCTTATACAATGAGCAGTTCTTC.

The V and J genes are TRBV5-5 and TRBJ2-7; TRBD1 is a possible D gene (5 bases). V was trimmed by 0 bases and J by 3 bases, leaving 13 bases between them. The CDR3 loop spans 15 amino acids. Germline CDR1 SGHKS, CDR2 YYEKEE (reference sequence). The CDR3 DNA reads as TGTGCCAGCAGCTTGGTTCAGGGTAGATACTACGAGCAGTACTTC. Protein sequence: CASSLVQGRYYEQYF.

This clone appeared a single time. V usage is TRBV5-5 and J usage is TRBJ2-7; tentatively, D is TRBD1 or TRBD2 (6 bases each). V was pared by 2 bases and J by 5 bases, with 14 bases between. Germline V gene sequence: CDR1 SGHKS, CDR2 YYEKEE (reference sequence). This CDR3 region has 14 residues. The CDR3 sequence is CASSFSTGADEQYF. CDR3 in DNA: TGTGCCAGCAGCTTCTCTACGGGGGCAGACGAGCAGTACTTC.

The chain recombines TRBV10-2 with TRBJ2-7; tentatively, D is TRBD2 (6 bases). Germline-derived CDR1 and CDR2 are WSHSY and SAAADI. The germline V and J ends were trimmed by 9 bases and 1 base, with 13 bases remaining between them. The CDR3 sequence is 13 residues long. CDR3 coding DNA: TGCGCCAGTTCCGAGGAGGGTTCCTACGAGCAGTACTTC. Its protein is CASSEEGSYEQYF.

This clone was seen many times. The chain links TRBV19 to TRBJ2-7; no clear D. CDR3 length: 15 residues. Germline loops: CDR1 LNHDA, CDR2 SQIVND (reference sequence). Trimming took 2 bases from V and 0 from J, leaving 11 bases between them. CDR3 nucleotide sequence: TGTGCCAGTAGTATAACCGGCTATAGCTCCTACGAGCAGTACTTC. Encoded protein: CASSITGYSSYEQYF.

V is TRBV6-4 and J is TRBJ2-7, with D possibly being TRBD1 (5 bases). V gave up 4 bases and J gave up 5 bases, with 12 bases separating them. CDR3 size: 13 residues. CDR1 and CDR2 from the germline V gene are MRHNA and SNTAGT. CDR3 DNA: TGTGCCAGCAGTGCCATAAGGGGCAACGAGCAGTACTTC. The encoded protein is CASSAIRGNEQYF.

The J gene is TRBJ1-4, the V gene TRBV5-3; no reliable D call. TRBV5-3 is marked as an open reading frame, function uncertain. V was pared by 4 bases and J by 7 bases, with 17 bases between. There are 15 residues in the CDR3. The CDR3 bases are TGTGCCAGAAGCGCATTGGCCTGCCTCGGTGAAAAACTGTTTTTT. Its protein product is CARSALACLGEKLFF.

The chain combines TRBV19 with TRBJ2-5; TRBD1 is a possible D gene (6 bases). The DNA end is more similar to TRBJ2-7, so the J call may be wrong. Per the germline V gene, CDR1 is LNHDA and CDR2 is SQIVND (reference sequence). The CDR3 loop spans 11 amino acids. The CDR3: CASRDTYEQYF. The CDR3 nucleotides are TGTGCCAGCCGGGACACCTACGAGCAGTACTTC.

For the CDR3, the DNA is TGTGCCGGGGAAGTATATGGCTACACCTTC. Translating it yields CAGEVYGYTF. The chain recombines TRBV30 with TRBJ1-2, with D hard to call. The V gene lost 8 bases and the J gene lost 5 bases, with 9 bases spanning the gap. CDR3 size: 10 residues. Germline CDR1 GTSNPN, CDR2 SVGIG (reference sequence). Complete variable domain (other parts from reference TRBV30 and TRBJ1-2): SQTIHQWPATLVQPVGSPLSLECTVEGTSNPNLYWYRQAAGRGLQLLFYSVGIGQISSEVPQNLSASRPQDRQFILSSKKLLLSDSGFYLCAGEVYGYTFGSGTRLTVV.

The rearrangement links TRBV5-1 to TRBJ2-3; D ambiguous. This CDR3 contains 15 residues. Germline CDR1 reads SGHRS; CDR2 reads YFSETQ. The V end was cut by 4 bases, the J end by 0 bases, with 12 bases between. CDR3 region: CASSHGQTSTDTQYF. The CDR3 bases are TGCGCCAGCAGCCATGGTCAAACTAGCACAGATACGCAGTATTTT.

This rearrangement joins TRBV30 to TRBJ2-7, with 15 positions matching TRBD2. With V trimmed by 2 bases and J by 2 bases, 16 bases remained unmatched. The CDR3 runs 20 residues. Germline loops: CDR1 GTSNPN, CDR2 SVGIG (reference sequence). CDR3 residues: CAWSFPFGLAGGRSAYEQYF. CDR3 DNA sequence: TGTGCCTGGAGTTTCCCCTTTGGACTAGCGGGAGGGCGGAGTGCCTACGAGCAGTACTTC.

J is TRBJ1-1 and V is TRBV10-3, with 7 bases lining up with TRBD1. CDR1 and CDR2 from the germline V gene are ENHRY and SYGVKD. The CDR3 contains 12 residues. After removal of 5 bases from V and 6 bases from J, the junction contained 3 bases not matched to a gene. The CDR3 nucleotides are TGTGCCATCAGTCCCGGGACAGCTGAAGCTTTCTTT. Protein product: CAISPGTAEAFF.

This clone was seen just once. J is TRBJ2-7 and V is TRBV7-3; D remains unclear. V gave up 3 bases and J gave up 5 bases, with 11 bases separating them. Germline V gene data show CDR1 as SGHTA and CDR2 as FQGTGA. This CDR3 comprises 13 residues. CDR3 DNA: TGTGCCAGCAGCTTTTCCACTGAAAACGAGCAGTACTTC. The encoded protein is CASSFSTENEQYF.